What follows are 15 T cell receptor beta chains derived from one specimen sequenced in a study of blood T cell repertoires in COVID-19. Repertoires were generated with immunoSEQ multiplex PCR, while TCRdb's copy carries only in-frame clones and drops some. In the table there are about 240,000 clones, 83% of which are singletons. The sample taken for sequencing was peripheral blood. Receptor source: a human donor in a cohort sampled during active COVID-19.

This sequence joins TRBV19 and TRBJ1-2; 7 bases are shared with TRBD1. The CDR3 length is 13 residues. The V gene's germline CDR1 is LNHDA and CDR2 SQIVND (reference sequence). Trimming cost V 5 bases and J 7 bases; bases outside gene matches: 7. The CDR3 DNA sequence: TGTGCCAGTAGTGGCAGGGGGAGGTTTGGCTACACCTTC. Amino acids: CASSGRGRFGYTF.

This rearrangement joins TRBV6-5 to TRBJ1-2; 7 nucleotides agree with TRBD1. The CDR3 has 14 amino acids. The germline V gene has CDR1 MNHEY and CDR2 SVGAGI. Germline trimming cut 6 bases from V and 6 bases from J; bases unmatched to any gene: 10. The CDR3: CASSLRDSNNGYTF. The CDR3 nucleotides read TGTGCCAGCAGCCTCCGGGACAGTAATAATGGCTACACCTTC.

This chain uses TRBV18 with TRBJ2-3, with no clear D. CDR1 KGHSH and CDR2 LQKENI come from the germline V gene. The CDR3 runs to 15 residues. The ends were cut back, 2 bases at V and 2 bases at J, with 11 bases in the middle. The CDR3, as DNA: TGTGCCAGCTCACCAGCTCTGGGCCCCACAGATACGCAGTATTTT. Translation: CASSPALGPTDTQYF.

V and J are TRBV10-1 and TRBJ2-7; D is possibly TRBD2 (6 bases). CDR3 length: 13 amino acids. The V end lost 6 bases, the J end lost 3 bases, and 12 bases lay between the germline ends. Germline loops: CDR1 WNHNN, CDR2 SYGVQD (reference sequence). The CDR3 DNA reads TGCGCCAGCAGCCGGGACTCCGGCTACGAGCAGTACTTC. Its translation is CASSRDSGYEQYF.

The chain recombines TRBV13 with TRBJ1-5; D not certain. This CDR3 region has 13 residues. Germline V lookup: CDR1 PRHDT, CDR2 FYEKMQ (reference sequence). The V end lost 0 bases, the J end lost 6 bases, and 6 bases lay between the germline ends. This CDR3 reads CASSLGVSQPQHF. In DNA form, the CDR3 reads TGTGCCAGCAGCTTAGGGGTTAGTCAGCCCCAGCATTTT.

V usage is TRBV3-1 (or the pseudogene TRBV3-2) and J usage is TRBJ2-1; TRBD1 aligns across 8 bases. This CDR3 is built from 14 residues. Germline V gives CDR1 LGHDT, CDR2 YNNKEL (reference sequence). Trimming cost V 1 base and J 8 bases; bases outside gene matches: 4. The CDR3 DNA sequence: TGTGCCAGCAGCCAAGCCGGACAGGGCGATGAGCAGTTCTTC. This encodes CASSQAGQGDEQFF.

This clone was seen a single time. The rearrangement links TRBV18 to TRBJ1-1; no definite D call. CDR1 and CDR2 from the germline V gene are KGHSH and LQKENI. The CDR3 has 17 amino acids. Trimming left V 2 bases short and J 4 bases short, with 20 bases between. Here the CDR3 DNA reads TGTGCCAGCTCACCAAACTCAATCCCGCGTTTTAGCACTGAAGCTTTCTTT. It specifies CASSPNSIPRFSTEAFF.

This sequence joins TRBV11-2 and TRBJ1-3; possibly TRBD1 for D (5 bases). The germline V and J ends were trimmed by 0 bases and 2 bases, with 8 bases remaining between them. The CDR3 spans 15 residues. The germline V gene encodes CDR1 SGHAT and CDR2 FQNNGV. The CDR3 spells CASSLDSTAGNTIYF. DNA for the CDR3: TGTGCCAGCAGCTTAGACTCGACAGCTGGAAACACCATATATTTT.

The chain recombines TRBV19 with TRBJ2-7, with 12 positions matching TRBD2. The germline V gene encodes CDR1 LNHDA and CDR2 SQIVND (reference sequence). V gave up 4 bases and J gave up 5 bases; unmatched junction bases: 6. The length of the CDR3 is 15 residues. CDR3 nucleotide sequence: TGTGCCAGTAGTAAGCTAGCGGGAGGGCCCCACGAGCAGTACTTC. This gives the protein CASSKLAGGPHEQYF. Filled out from reference TRBV19 and TRBJ2-7, the complete variable domain reads DGGITQSPKYLFRKEGQNVTLSCEQNLNHDAMYWYRQDPGQGLRLIYYSQIVNDFQKGDIAEGYSVSREKKESFPLTVTSAQKNPTAFYLCASSKLAGGPHEQYFGPGTRLTVT.

Note on this clone: A junction end diverges from the germline sequence, so it may reflect a read error. The chain uses TRBV7-7 and TRBJ2-1; tentative D call: TRBD1 (5 bases). Germline assignment: CDR1 SSHAT and CDR2 FNYEAQ (reference sequence). CDR3 size: 14 residues. CDR3 sequence reads: CASSLGRGYNEQFF. The CDR3 nucleotides are TGTGCTAGCAGCTTAGGAAGGGGTTACAATGAGCAGTTCTTC.

This clone came up a few times. The rearrangement joins TRBV6-5 to TRBJ1-1; 7 bases fit TRBD1. The germline gives CDR1 MNHEY, CDR2 SVGAGI. The ends lost 2 bases at V and 2 bases at J; junction bases unmatched: 8. The CDR3 spans 16 residues. The CDR3 region has the DNA TGTGCCAGCAGTTACCTTAAACGACAGGGAAACACTGAAGCTTTCTTT. This gives the protein CASSYLKRQGNTEAFF.

V is TRBV23-1 and J is TRBJ1-3; D perhaps matches TRBD1 (6 bases). TRBV23-1 carries the ORF label, with uncertain function. V was cut by 2 bases and J by 4 bases, with 6 bases left in between. CDR3 length equals 13 residues. CDR3 sequence (DNA): TGCGCCAGCAGTCAACAGGGGGGAAACACCATATATTTT. It specifies CASSQQGGNTIYF.

This clone appeared once. The chain recombines TRBV28 with TRBJ2-7; 9 bases fit TRBD1. The trim removed 5 bases at V and 6 bases at J, leaving 14 bases unmatched. Looked up from germline, CDR1 is MDHEN and CDR2 is SYDVKM. This CDR3 has 16 residues. For the CDR3, the DNA is TGTGCCAGCAGTATTCCGGGACAGGGTACCTTTGGCGAGCAGTACTTC. Encoded protein: CASSIPGQGTFGEQYF.

This chain links TRBV5-6 with TRBJ2-3, with D unresolved. This CDR3 region has 15 residues. V dropped 0 bases and J dropped 7 bases, with 15 bases sitting between them. Germline V gene sequence: CDR1 SGHDT, CDR2 YYEEEE. CDR3 loop: CASSLGNLRGNTQYF. The CDR3 bases are TGTGCCAGCAGCTTGGGAAATTTGCGAGGAAATACGCAGTATTTT.

This clone appeared a single time. The chain carries TRBV24-1 and TRBJ2-2; no clear D gene. The CDR3 contains 14 residues. From germline, CDR1 is KGHDR and CDR2 SFDVKD. V dropped 3 bases and J dropped 1 base, with 5 bases sitting between them. CDR3 protein: CATSDPGNTGELFF. CDR3 bases: TGTGCCACCAGTGATCCGGGGAACACCGGGGAGCTGTTTTTT.